The TCR beta chain described here comes from a study of T cell changes during pregnancy in multiple sclerosis. Per the germline V gene, CDR1 is PRHDT and CDR2 is FYEKMQ (reference sequence). Deletions cut 5 bases from V and 3 bases from J, with 16 bases between. The CDR3 is 15 residues long. TCRdb's table, derived via immunoSEQ multiplex PCR, lists solely in-frame clones and lacks some. The repertoire consists of 30,000 to 40,000 clones, with roughly 87% occurring once and the leading ten covering approximately 7.9%. The TCR sequence derives from a female donor with multiple sclerosis, enrolled in a pregnancy study. The chain employs TRBV13 and TRBJ1-1; weak D call: TRBD1 (5 bases). The source material was CD8+ T cells from peripheral blood mononuclear cells, sampled before pregnancy. This CDR3 reads CASSPGGAGDTEAFF. The DNA of the CDR3 is TGTGCCAGCAGCCCGGGGGGTGCGGGAGACACTGAAGCTTTCTTT.